Shown below are 5 T cell receptor beta chains from a single sample sequenced in a study of blood T cell repertoires in COVID-19. The assay was immunoSEQ multiplex PCR, and TCRdb's table has in-frame clones only and misses some. Altogether 150,000 or so clones are present, roughly 82% being singletons, with the ten largest covering around 15%. Sequencing input: peripheral blood. The receptors were gathered from a human donor with acute or convalescent COVID-19. The donor label of this sample is uncertain.

This chain connects TRBV30 to TRBJ1-2; 10 positions match TRBD1. CDR3 size: 15 residues. Germline V gene data show CDR1 as GTSNPN and CDR2 as SVGIG (reference sequence). Trimming cost V 1 base and J 6 bases; bases outside gene matches: 8. CDR3 coding DNA: TGTGCCTGGAGTGCCCTTAGACAGGGGGCTGATGGCTACACCTTC. Translated, it gives CAWSALRQGADGYTF.

CDR3 amino acids: CASRPQGASTEAFF. The DNA of the CDR3 is TGTGCCAGCAGACCACAGGGGGCTAGCACTGAAGCTTTCTTT. V usage is TRBV7-2 and J usage is TRBJ1-1; 9 nucleotides align to TRBD1. The germline gives CDR1 SGHTA, CDR2 FQGNSA. This CDR3 is 14 amino acids long. Trimming took 6 bases from V and 4 from J; bases not matched to a gene: 6.

The V call is TRBV6-2 or TRBV6-3, the J call TRBJ1-5; TRBD1 is a possible D gene (6 bases). The CDR3 length is 14 residues. Between the trimmed V and J ends, which lost 2 bases and 11 bases, there was a span of 16 bases. In germline, CDR1 is MNHEY, CDR2 SVGEGT. The CDR3: CASSYGAGARAQHF. The DNA of the CDR3 is TGTGCCAGCAGTTACGGCGCGGGGGCTAGGGCCCAGCATTTT.

The V call is TRBV6-1, the J call TRBJ1-2; a weak D match, TRBD1 (6 bases). Trimming took off 3 bases at V and 3 bases at J, with 17 bases between the two ends. CDR1 and CDR2 from the germline V gene are MNHNS and SASEGT. This CDR3 spans 16 amino acids. CDR3 in DNA: TGTGCCAGCAGTGACCCACAGGGATTAGGTGACTATGGCTACACCTTC. Residues: CASSDPQGLGDYGYTF.

The chain carries TRBV11-1 and TRBJ1-1; possibly TRBD1 for D (6 bases). The V end lost 5 bases, the J end lost 5 bases, and 12 bases lay between the germline ends. The CDR3 is 13 amino acids. Germline CDR1 reads SGHAT; CDR2 reads FQDESV (reference sequence). In DNA, the CDR3 is TGTGCCAGCAGCCACGGGGGGGCAACTGAAGCTTTCTTT. Its translation is CASSHGGATEAFF.